The present T cell receptor (beta chain) was sequenced within a study of cytomegalovirus exposure and HLA in healthy donors. Study in general: The approximately 120 validation repertoires used the same platform as the roughly 670 first-cohort repertoires, a later analysis reported. Points from the study as a whole: Most TCR sequences were uncommon, yet certain public TCRs appeared in many donors. TCR beta chains numbering some 160 were designated cytomegalovirus-associated.

Turning to this clone: Its specificity is not known.

Here immunoSEQ multiplex PCR was the method, and the copy in TCRdb shows in-frame clones only, minus some. Here the sample spans about 140,000 clones, approximately 94% being singletons. V lost 1 base, J lost 5 bases, and 17 bases lay in between. The CDR3 totals 16 residues. Germline V CDR1 and CDR2: SGHAT, FQNNGV. The validation cohort, a group of over a hundred subjects, included the donors and was separate from the roughly 700-subject first cohort. Sequenced sample: PBMCs. The chain is built from TRBV11-2 and TRBJ2-5, with D maybe TRBD1 (5 bases). This receptor was identified in a young man in good health and CMV-seropositive. CDR3 coding DNA: TGTGCCAGCAGCTTAGGCTACAGGACCTTTTTGGAGACCCAGTACTTC. Its protein product is CASSLGYRTFLETQYF.